One sample yielded the 24 T cell receptor beta chains listed below, sequenced in a study of T cell responses to AZD1222 COVID-19 vaccine. TCRdb's table, derived via immunoSEQ multiplex PCR, lists solely in-frame clones and lacks some. The table has over 100,000 clones, over 75% seen once. The material was peripheral blood, obtained 28 days after the second dose of the MenACWY control vaccine. Receptors were obtained from an adult who received the MenACWY meningococcal vaccine as a control.

CDR3 in DNA: TGTGCCTGGAGAAGGGGAGGGGGCGACACTGAAGCTTTCTTT. Its protein is CAWRRGGGDTEAFF. The chain couples TRBV30 to TRBJ1-1; 7 positions match TRBD1. CDR1 GTSNPN and CDR2 SVGIG come from the germline V gene (reference sequence). The V segment lost 3 bases and the J segment 3 bases; nucleotides outside the gene matches: 7. The CDR3 covers 14 residues.

CDR3 sequence (DNA): TGTGCCAGCAGTGGCGTGGGGGAGGGGCATAGAAATGGCTACACCTTC. This translates into CASSGVGEGHRNGYTF. The chain carries TRBV2 and TRBJ1-2; D may be TRBD1 (5 bases). Germline CDR1 and CDR2: SNHLY and FYNNEI. The CDR3 has 16 amino acids. V shed 4 bases and J shed 6 bases, with 21 bases lying between them.

The J gene is TRBJ1-1, the V gene TRBV2; tentative D call: TRBD1 (5 bases). The CDR3 totals 12 residues. Germline CDR1 is SNHLY and CDR2 is FYNNEI. V was pared by 6 bases and J by 6 bases, with 11 bases between. CDR3 region: CASSLGRPEAFF. The CDR3 DNA follows: TGTGCCAGCAGCCTGGGACGACCTGAAGCTTTCTTT.

The rearrangement uses TRBV7-9 and TRBJ1-1, with a tentative D call TRBD1 (6 bases). The germline gives CDR1 SEHNR, CDR2 FQNEAQ (reference sequence). Between the trimmed V and J ends, which lost 4 bases and 3 bases, there was a span of 15 bases. The CDR3 loop spans 15 amino acids. CDR3 protein: CASSSPSGADTEAFF. CDR3 bases: TGTGCCAGCAGCTCCCCCTCGGGGGCTGACACTGAAGCTTTCTTT. Supplemented by reference TRBV7-9 and TRBJ1-1, the full variable domain reads DTGVSQNPRHKITKRGQNVTFRCDPISEHNRLYWYRQTLGQGPEFLTYFQNEAQLEKSRLLSDRFSAERPKGSFSTLEIQRTEQGDSAMYLCASSSPSGADTEAFFGQGTRLTVV.

This chain connects TRBV28 to TRBJ1-4; 11 bases are shared with TRBD1. J gave up 8 bases and V 5 bases, and 4 bases lay outside the gene matches. The CDR3 sequence is 14 residues long. CDR1 MDHEN and CDR2 SYDVKM come from the germline V gene. The CDR3 DNA reads as TGTGCCAGCAGTGGGGACAGGGGGGAAGAAAAACTGTTTTTT. Protein: CASSGDRGEEKLFF.

The rearrangement uses TRBV29-1 and TRBJ1-5, with D possibly TRBD1 on 5 matching bases. Trimming cost V 6 bases and J 4 bases, with 13 bases left between them. Germline-derived CDR1 and CDR2 are SQVTM and ANQGSEA. The CDR3 contains 13 residues. The CDR3 reads CSVSDSWNQPQHF. DNA for the CDR3: TGCAGCGTCTCAGACAGTTGGAATCAGCCCCAGCATTTT.

The J gene is TRBJ1-1, the V gene TRBV2; unclear D gene. The CDR3 is 13 residues long. The V end lost 6 bases, the J end lost 2 bases, and 10 bases lay between the germline ends. CDR1 SNHLY and CDR2 FYNNEI come from the germline V gene. CDR3 sequence: CASSLRSNTEAFF. The CDR3 DNA reads TGTGCCAGCAGCCTCAGGAGTAACACTGAAGCTTTCTTT.

This chain links TRBV10-2 with TRBJ2-7, with 7 bases fitting TRBD1. After removal of 3 bases from V and 5 bases from J, the junction contained 4 bases not matched to a gene. CDR1 and CDR2 (germline): WSHSY, SAAADI. The CDR3 sequence is 13 residues long. This chain's CDR3 is CASSDRGLDEQYV. DNA of the CDR3: TGCGCCAGCAGTGATAGGGGGCTGGACGAGCAGTACGTC.

The V and J genes are TRBV7-2 and TRBJ1-5; 9 bases agree with TRBD1. The germline V gene has CDR1 SGHTA and CDR2 FQGNSA. This CDR3 is built from 15 residues. Trimming at V came to 4 bases and at J to 4 bases, leaving 5 bases not matched to a gene. CDR3 bases: TGTGCCAGCAGCTCAGACAGGGGGTTTAATCAGCCCCAGCATTTT. Translating it yields CASSSDRGFNQPQHF. The full variable domain, with the rest looked up from reference TRBV7-2 and TRBJ1-5, is GAGVSQSPSNKVTEKGKDVELRCDPISGHTALYWYRQSLGQGLEFLIYFQGNSAPDKSGLPSDRFSAERTGGSVSTLTIQRTQQEDSAVYLCASSSDRGFNQPQHFGDGTRLSIL.

The chain recombines TRBV9 with TRBJ1-6, with D uncertain. This CDR3 comprises 15 residues. V gave up 0 bases and J gave up 5 bases, with 9 bases separating them. Germline CDR1 is SGDLS and CDR2 is YYNGEE. For the CDR3, the DNA is TGTGCCAGCAGCGTAGAATACGGAGATAATTCACCCCTCCACTTT. Protein sequence: CASSVEYGDNSPLHF.

This clone occurred once. The V call is TRBV12-5, the J call TRBJ2-7; D not resolved. The ends were cut back, 7 bases at V and 12 bases at J, with 22 bases in the middle. The germline V gene encodes CDR1 LGHNT and CDR2 FRNRAP. This CDR3 contains 13 residues. This CDR3 reads CASAPAATSRRYV. The CDR3 DNA reads TGTGCTAGTGCCCCGGCCGCCACATCCCGAAGGTACGTC.

This clone was recorded once. This chain links TRBV7-7 with TRBJ2-2; 9 positions agree with TRBD1. CDR3 size: 14 residues. Germline CDR1 SSHAT, CDR2 FNYEAQ (reference sequence). J gave up 7 bases and V 5 bases, and 5 bases lay outside the gene matches. DNA of the CDR3: TGTGCCAGCAGCGTACAGGGGGCAGGCGGGGAGCTGTTTTTT. It translates to CASSVQGAGGELFF.

This chain connects TRBV10-1 to TRBJ1-1; 12 bases are a match to TRBD1. The CDR3 is 16 residues long. Germline CDR1 is WNHNN and CDR2 is SYGVQD (reference sequence). J lost 5 bases, V lost 10 bases, and 14 bases had no gene match. In nucleotides, the CDR3 is TGCGCCACCTCGGCGGGACAGGGGGCCCCGGAAACTGAAGCTTTCTTT. Its protein is CATSAGQGAPETEAFF.

Concerning this clone: The same CDR3 is also encoded by other DNA sequences in this sample. V usage is TRBV6-5 and J usage is TRBJ1-2; D is unclear. Germline CDR1 MNHEY, CDR2 SVGAGI. Trimming took off 0 bases at V and 8 bases at J, with 7 bases between the two ends. The CDR3 is made up of 12 amino acids. The CDR3 DNA sequence: TGTGCCAGCAGTTACTCGACGGGCGGCTACACCTTC. This gives the protein CASSYSTGGYTF.

The CDR3 here is CAISPASGAVGTEAFF. CDR3 nucleotides: TGTGCCATCAGCCCAGCAAGCGGGGCTGTCGGGACTGAAGCTTTCTTT. This chain connects TRBV10-3 to TRBJ1-1, with D tentatively TRBD1 (5 bases). Per the germline V gene, CDR1 is ENHRY and CDR2 is SYGVKD. The V end lost 6 bases, the J end lost 5 bases, and 22 bases lay between the germline ends. CDR3 length: 16 amino acids.

V gene TRBV2 combines with J gene TRBJ2-5; D is uncertain. This CDR3 is 13 amino acids long. V was trimmed by 8 bases and J by 0 bases, leaving 10 bases between them. In germline, CDR1 is SNHLY, CDR2 FYNNEI. CDR3 nucleotides: TGTGCCAGCTGCAGAGATTACCAAGAGACCCAGTACTTC. Protein sequence: CASCRDYQETQYF. Full variable domain (missing parts from reference TRBV2 and TRBJ2-5): EPEVTQTPSHQVTQMGQEVILRCVPISNHLYFYWYRQILGQKVEFLVSFYNNEISEKSEIFDDQFSVERPDGSNFTLKIRSTKLEDSAMYFCASCRDYQETQYFGPGTRLLVL.

There are a few counts of this clone. The chain links TRBV5-6 to TRBJ2-7; D possibly corresponds to TRBD2 (6 bases). The germline gives CDR1 SGHDT, CDR2 YYEEEE. The CDR3 covers 13 residues. Trimming left V 7 bases short and J 2 bases short, with 13 bases between. The CDR3 protein is CASSRTTTYEQYF. For the CDR3, the DNA is TGTGCCAGCTCCCGGACTACCACCTACGAGCAGTACTTC.

Here the CDR3 DNA reads TGTGCCAGCAGCTTTCCGGGACCCCAAGAGACCCAGTACTTC. Translation gives CASSFPGPQETQYF. The genes are TRBV7-9 and TRBJ2-5, with D perhaps being TRBD1 or TRBD2 (5 bases each). Germline V gives CDR1 SEHNR, CDR2 FQNEAQ (reference sequence). V dropped 3 bases and J dropped 1 base, with 9 bases sitting between them. This CDR3 comprises 14 residues.

V and J are TRBV7-3 and TRBJ1-1; the D is unclear. Germline V lookup: CDR1 SGHTA, CDR2 FQGTGA. The CDR3 covers 13 residues. With 1 base removed from V and 1 base from J, the gap between germline ends came to 4 bases. CDR3 sequence: CASSLNRNTEAFF. CDR3 coding DNA: TGTGCCAGCAGCTTAAACAGGAACACTGAAGCTTTCTTT. Full variable domain (remainder filled in from reference TRBV7-3 and TRBJ1-1): GAGVSQTPSNKVTEKGKYVELRCDPISGHTALYWYRQSLGQGPEFLIYFQGTGAADDSGLPNDRFFAVRPEGSVSTLKIQRTERGDSAVYLCASSLNRNTEAFFGQGTRLTVV.

This clone was observed a single time. CDR3 sequence reads: CASSYSGGTNEKLFF. In DNA, the CDR3 is TGTGCCAGCAGTTACTCTGGGGGGACTAATGAAAAACTGTTTTTT. V and J are TRBV6-5 and TRBJ1-4, with D possibly matching TRBD1 (5 bases). V was pared by 0 bases and J by 2 bases, with 7 bases between. The CDR3 length is 15 residues. CDR1 is MNHEY and CDR2 is SVGAGI in the germline V gene.

The chain has TRBV4-1 and TRBJ1-1; D possibly corresponds to TRBD1 (6 bases). Trimming took off 8 bases at V and 4 bases at J, with 23 bases between the two ends. This CDR3 comprises 16 residues. CDR1 and CDR2 (germline): MGHRA, YSYEKL. The CDR3 region is CASGGVFDRLSTEAFF. CDR3 DNA: TGCGCCAGCGGCGGAGTTTTCGACAGGTTAAGCACTGAAGCTTTCTTT.

V is TRBV6-5 and J is TRBJ2-2, with no clear D. The length of the CDR3 is 15 residues. Germline CDR1 reads MNHEY; CDR2 reads SVGAGI. The V end lost 8 bases, the J end lost 0 bases, and 13 bases lay between the germline ends. CDR3 loop: CASGANAPNTGELFF. CDR3 bases: TGTGCCAGCGGCGCGAATGCACCGAACACCGGGGAGCTGTTTTTT.

The V and J genes are TRBV29-1 and TRBJ1-2, with a possible D match to TRBD1 (6 bases). This CDR3 contains 14 residues. Germline V lookup: CDR1 SQVTM, CDR2 ANQGSEA. V was pared by 6 bases and J by 0 bases, with 14 bases between. The CDR3, as DNA: TGCAGCGTCGTGTCGGACAGTACTAACTATGGCTACACCTTC. This gives the protein CSVVSDSTNYGYTF.

This chain links TRBV5-5 with TRBJ1-2; D is unresolved. CDR1 and CDR2 (germline): SGHKS, YYEKEE (reference sequence). Deletions cut 4 bases from V and 3 bases from J, with 10 bases between. The CDR3 extends over 13 amino acids. The CDR3 nucleotides read TGTGCCAGCAGCCCCGGCCCGGACTATGGCTACACCTTC. It translates to CASSPGPDYGYTF.